This TCR beta chain was documented in a study of long-term antiretroviral therapy in people with HIV. This clone was found a few times. At survey level, the immunoSEQ assay was run in its v3.0 version. The data were produced by immunoSEQ multiplex PCR, yet TCRdb's version contains in-frame clones alone and is incomplete. This sample has about 30,000 clones; approximately 85% occur once, and the top ten carry 8.4%. The sequencing here drew on unsorted PBMCs, taken 3 years after starting antiretroviral therapy. The TCR originated in a man aged 40-49 years with HIV.

DNA for the CDR3: TGTGCCAGCAGCTTCCGACTAGCGGGAGGGTCCTACGAGCAGTACTTC. It specifies CASSFRLAGGSYEQYF. The V and J genes are TRBV5-4 and TRBJ2-7, with 14 bases lining up with TRBD2. Germline assignment: CDR1 SGHNT and CDR2 YYREEE (reference sequence). V dropped 2 bases and J dropped 1; count of bases not matched to a gene: 2. The CDR3 contains 16 residues.